Listed here are 13 T cell receptor beta chains from one sample, sequenced in a study of cytotoxic CD8 clonotypes in ibrutinib-treated CLL (dated by TCRdb to the early 2020s). Per the publication, the time point label means: 24 months on ibrutinib. The library was made by the immunoSEQ multiplex PCR assay. Not all clones reach the TCRdb copy of this immuneACCESS table, which keeps in-frame sequences only. Checked studies attribute under half of the gap to unresolved V genes and leave the rest unexplained. Across this sample there are 100,000 to 150,000 clones, with 70% to 90% seen only once. About 2.1% of the sample comes from the top ten. The sequencing here drew on PBMCs, taken after 24 months of ibrutinib treatment. These TCRs come from a human donor with chronic lymphocytic leukemia.

The chain recombines TRBV19 with TRBJ1-5; TRBD1 aligns across 11 bases. Germline V lookup: CDR1 LNHDA, CDR2 SQIVND (reference sequence). With 9 bases clipped from V and 2 bases from J, the junction kept 6 bases outside the gene matches. The CDR3 runs 15 residues. CDR3 in DNA: TGTGCCAGCTGGACAGGGGGCCAAGGCAATCAGCCCCAGCATTTT. It encodes CASWTGGQGNQPQHF.

As DNA, the CDR3 is TGTGCCAGCAGCTTGGGAAGCGGGGGGGGCCTCTACGAGCAGTACTTC. This encodes CASSLGSGGGLYEQYF. The rearrangement uses TRBV7-2 and TRBJ2-7, with 10 positions matching TRBD2. Germline CDR1 SGHTA, CDR2 FQGNSA. With V trimmed by 3 bases and J by 3 bases, 8 bases remained unmatched. The CDR3 has 16 residues.

The V gene is TRBV19, the J gene TRBJ2-3; weak D call: TRBD2 (6 bases). Per the germline V gene, CDR1 is LNHDA and CDR2 is SQIVND (reference sequence). This CDR3 comprises 17 residues. The germline V and J ends were trimmed by 2 bases and 3 bases, with 18 bases remaining between them. The CDR3 bases are TGTGCCAGTAGTATAAGGGGAGCGGGTGGTAGAACAGATACGCAGTATTTT. It yields the protein CASSIRGAGGRTDTQYF.

V usage is TRBV7-6 and J usage is TRBJ2-3, with D possibly matching TRBD1 (6 bases). Germline CDR1 and CDR2: SGHVS and FNYEAQ. The CDR3 is 15 residues long. V dropped 5 bases and J dropped 6 bases, with 18 bases sitting between them. The CDR3 spells CASSPRQATRDTQYF. CDR3 DNA: TGTGCCAGCAGCCCCCGACAGGCCACCCGTGATACGCAGTATTTT.

The DNA of the CDR3 is TGTGCCAGCAATACTCTTGAGGGACTAGCGGGAGGCGAGCAGTACTTC. Translated: CASNTLEGLAGGEQYF. The chain couples TRBV27 to TRBJ2-7; 15 bases line up with TRBD2. The junction had 10 bases not matched to a gene; V was cut back by 7 bases and J by 6 bases. Germline CDR1 MNHEY, CDR2 SMNVEV (reference sequence). The CDR3 runs 16 residues.

The gene calls are TRBV5-8 and TRBJ2-1; 10 nucleotides match TRBD2. V gave up 6 bases and J gave up 6 bases; unmatched junction bases: 9. This CDR3 comprises 15 residues. Per the germline V gene, CDR1 is SGHTS and CDR2 is YDEGEE. The CDR3 is CASTLSGRNSNEQFF. The CDR3 DNA follows: TGTGCCAGCACCCTTAGCGGGAGGAACAGCAATGAGCAGTTCTTC.

This chain connects TRBV7-9 to TRBJ1-1, with unresolved D. Trimming removed 9 bases at V and 3 bases at J, with 8 bases between. The germline V gene has CDR1 SEHNR and CDR2 FQNEAQ (reference sequence). This CDR3 is built from 11 residues. CDR3 amino acids: CASVRDTEAFF. The CDR3 DNA reads as TGTGCCAGTGTACGGGACACTGAAGCTTTCTTT.

The genes are TRBV7-9 and TRBJ2-6, with no clear D. Deletions cut 4 bases from V and 0 bases from J, with 7 bases between. Germline lookup yields CDR1 SEHNR and CDR2 FQNEAQ (reference sequence). This CDR3 is built from 15 residues. The CDR3 is CASSSVISGANVLTF. CDR3 DNA: TGTGCCAGCAGCTCAGTCATCTCTGGGGCCAACGTCCTGACTTTC.

The rearrangement uses TRBV14 and TRBJ2-7; unclear D gene. Looked up from germline, CDR1 is SGHDN and CDR2 is FVKESK. The V end was cut by 0 bases, the J end by 5 bases, with 17 bases between. CDR3 length: 16 amino acids. The CDR3: CASSQDGLGRGHEQYF. The CDR3 nucleotides read TGTGCCAGCAGCCAAGATGGTTTAGGCCGCGGCCACGAGCAGTACTTC.

This clone is medium-sized within its sample. The chain has TRBV7-9 and TRBJ2-1; D is possibly TRBD2 (7 bases). The CDR3 spans 16 residues. V gave up 5 bases and J gave up 6 bases, with 20 bases separating them. Germline CDR1 reads SEHNR; CDR2 reads FQNEAQ (reference sequence). The CDR3 here is CASSPQRGGASNEQFF. The CDR3 bases are TGTGCCAGCAGCCCCCAGAGAGGGGGGGCCAGCAATGAGCAGTTCTTC.

The chain employs TRBV30 and TRBJ2-1, with TRBD2 identical over 9 bases. The CDR3 is 17 residues long. Germline lookup yields CDR1 GTSNPN and CDR2 SVGIG (reference sequence). J gave up 7 bases and V 2 bases, and 15 bases lay outside the gene matches. The CDR3 is CAWSLPRSGTSKNEQFF. CDR3 coding DNA: TGTGCCTGGAGTCTCCCCCGCTCCGGGACTAGCAAAAATGAGCAGTTCTTC. Based on the CDR3 plus reference TRBV30 and TRBJ2-1, the full variable domain is SQTIHQWPATLVQPVGSPLSLECTVEGTSNPNLYWYRQAAGRGLQLLFYSVGIGQISSEVPQNLSASRPQDRQFILSSKKLLLSDSGFYLCAWSLPRSGTSKNEQFFGPGTRLTVL.

The chain carries TRBV29-1 and TRBJ2-5; 8 nucleotides match TRBD2. The germline V gene has CDR1 SQVTM and CDR2 ANQGSEA. V gave up 4 bases and J gave up 0 bases; unmatched junction bases: 4. This CDR3 spans 14 amino acids. This CDR3 reads CSVVVAGYQETQYF. The DNA of the CDR3 is TGCAGCGTTGTGGTAGCGGGGTACCAAGAGACCCAGTACTTC.

V usage is TRBV27 and J usage is TRBJ1-6, with D perhaps TRBD1 (5 bases). The CDR3 has 16 amino acids. The germline V gene encodes CDR1 MNHEY and CDR2 SMNVEV (reference sequence). V gave up 3 bases and J gave up 3 bases, with 12 bases separating them. CDR3 region: CASSLEGPNYNSPLHF. The DNA of the CDR3 is TGTGCCAGCAGTTTGGAGGGACCGAACTATAATTCACCCCTCCACTTT.